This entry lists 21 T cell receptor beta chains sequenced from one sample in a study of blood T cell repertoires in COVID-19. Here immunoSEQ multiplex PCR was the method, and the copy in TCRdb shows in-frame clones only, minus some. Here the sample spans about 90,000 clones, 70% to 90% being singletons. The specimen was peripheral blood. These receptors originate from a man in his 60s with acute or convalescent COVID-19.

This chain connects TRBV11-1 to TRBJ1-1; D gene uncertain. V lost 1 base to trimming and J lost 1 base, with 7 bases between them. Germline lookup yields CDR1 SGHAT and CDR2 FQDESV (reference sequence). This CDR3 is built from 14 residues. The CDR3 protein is CASSLVETNTEAFF. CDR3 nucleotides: TGTGCCAGCAGCTTAGTAGAAACGAACACTGAAGCTTTCTTT.

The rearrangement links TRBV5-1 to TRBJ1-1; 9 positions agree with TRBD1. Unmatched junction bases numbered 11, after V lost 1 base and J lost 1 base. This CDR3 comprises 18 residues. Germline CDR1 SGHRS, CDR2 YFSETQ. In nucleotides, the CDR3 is TGCGCCAGCAGCTTGAACGGACAGGGGATGGGGGCGAACACTGAAGCTTTCTTT. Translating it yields CASSLNGQGMGANTEAFF.

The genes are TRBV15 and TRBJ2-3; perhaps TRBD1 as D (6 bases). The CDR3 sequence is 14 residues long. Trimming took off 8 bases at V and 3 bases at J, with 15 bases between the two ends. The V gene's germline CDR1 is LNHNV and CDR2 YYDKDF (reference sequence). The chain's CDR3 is CATAPLQGTDTQYF. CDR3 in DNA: TGTGCCACCGCTCCCTTACAGGGAACAGATACGCAGTATTTT. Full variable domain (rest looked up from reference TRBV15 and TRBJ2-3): DAMVIQNPRYQVTQFGKPVTLSCSQTLNHNVMYWYQQKSSQAPKLLFHYYDKDFNNEADTPDNFQSRRPNTSFCFLDIRSPGLGDTAMYLCATAPLQGTDTQYFGPGTRLTVL.

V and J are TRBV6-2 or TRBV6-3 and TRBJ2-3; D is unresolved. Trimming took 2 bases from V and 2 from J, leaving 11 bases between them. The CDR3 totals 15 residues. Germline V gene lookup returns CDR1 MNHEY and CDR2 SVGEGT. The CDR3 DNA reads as TGTGCCAGCAGTTACGATAGCAGCGTCACAGATACGCAGTATTTT. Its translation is CASSYDSSVTDTQYF.

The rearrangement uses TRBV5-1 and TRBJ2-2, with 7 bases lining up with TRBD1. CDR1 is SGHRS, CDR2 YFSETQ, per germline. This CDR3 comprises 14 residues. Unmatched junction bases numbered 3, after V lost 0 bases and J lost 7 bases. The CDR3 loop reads CASSLGQGVGELFF. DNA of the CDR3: TGCGCCAGCAGCTTGGGGCAGGGGGTCGGGGAGCTGTTTTTT.

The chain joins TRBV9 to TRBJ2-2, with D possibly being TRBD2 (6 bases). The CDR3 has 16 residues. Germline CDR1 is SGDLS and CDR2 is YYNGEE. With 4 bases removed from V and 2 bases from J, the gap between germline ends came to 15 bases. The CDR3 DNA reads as TGTGCCAGCAGCTACGGGCTAGCGCCCAACACCGGGGAGCTGTTTTTT. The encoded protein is CASSYGLAPNTGELFF.

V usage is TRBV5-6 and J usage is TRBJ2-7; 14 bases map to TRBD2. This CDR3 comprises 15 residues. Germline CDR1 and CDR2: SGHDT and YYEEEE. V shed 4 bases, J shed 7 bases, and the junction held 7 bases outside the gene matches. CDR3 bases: TGTGCCAGCAGCCCGGGACTAGCGGGAGAGGGGGAGCAGTACTTC. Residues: CASSPGLAGEGEQYF.

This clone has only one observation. The CDR3 coding sequence is TGTGCCAGCTCAGGACAGGGGGCGAATAATGAAAAACTGTTTTTT. Its translation is CASSGQGANNEKLFF. The chain links TRBV18 to TRBJ1-4; 11 bases align to TRBD1. J was trimmed by 4 bases and V by 5 bases; bases with no gene match: 3. There are 15 residues in the CDR3. Per the germline V gene, CDR1 is KGHSH and CDR2 is LQKENI. The entire variable domain, with the rest obtained from reference TRBV18 and TRBJ1-4, is as follows: NAGVMQNPRHLVRRRGQEARLRCSPMKGHSHVYWYRQLPEEGLKFMVYLQKENIIDESGMPKERFSAEFPKEGPSILRIQQVVRGDSAAYFCASSGQGANNEKLFFGSGTQLSVL.

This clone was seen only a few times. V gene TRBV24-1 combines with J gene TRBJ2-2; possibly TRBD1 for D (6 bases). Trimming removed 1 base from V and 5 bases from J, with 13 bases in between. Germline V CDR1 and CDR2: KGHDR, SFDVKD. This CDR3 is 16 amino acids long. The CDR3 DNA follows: TGTGCCACCAGTGATTTTACAGGGAGCGGAACCGGGGAGCTGTTTTTT. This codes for CATSDFTGSGTGELFF.

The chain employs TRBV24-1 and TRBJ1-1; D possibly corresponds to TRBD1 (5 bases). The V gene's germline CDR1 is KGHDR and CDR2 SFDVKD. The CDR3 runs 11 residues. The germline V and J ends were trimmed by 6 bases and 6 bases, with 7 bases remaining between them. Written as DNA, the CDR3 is TGTGCCACCAGTCAGGGTTCTGAAGCTTTCTTT. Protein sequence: CATSQGSEAFF.

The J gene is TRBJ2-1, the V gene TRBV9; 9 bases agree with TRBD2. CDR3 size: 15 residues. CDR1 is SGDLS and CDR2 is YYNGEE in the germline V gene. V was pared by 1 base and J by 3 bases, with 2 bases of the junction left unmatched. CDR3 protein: CASSVISGSYNEQFF. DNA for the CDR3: TGTGCCAGCAGCGTAATTAGCGGGAGCTACAATGAGCAGTTCTTC.

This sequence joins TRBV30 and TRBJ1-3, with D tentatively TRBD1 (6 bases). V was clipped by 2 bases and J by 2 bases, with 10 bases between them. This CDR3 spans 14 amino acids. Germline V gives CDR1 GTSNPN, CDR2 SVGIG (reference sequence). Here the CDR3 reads CAWSPGAAGNTIYF. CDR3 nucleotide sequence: TGTGCCTGGAGTCCAGGGGCCGCTGGAAACACCATATATTTT.

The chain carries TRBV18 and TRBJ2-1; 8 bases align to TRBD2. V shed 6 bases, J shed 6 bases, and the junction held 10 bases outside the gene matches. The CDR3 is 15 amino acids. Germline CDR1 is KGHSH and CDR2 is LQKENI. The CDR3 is CASSQASGSVNEQFF. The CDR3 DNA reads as TGTGCCAGCTCCCAGGCGAGCGGGAGCGTCAATGAGCAGTTCTTC.

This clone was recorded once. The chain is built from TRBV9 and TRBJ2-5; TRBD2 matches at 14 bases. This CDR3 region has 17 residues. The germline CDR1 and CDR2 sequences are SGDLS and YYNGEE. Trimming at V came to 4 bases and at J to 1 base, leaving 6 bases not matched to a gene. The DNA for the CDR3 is TGTGCCAGCAGCCCAGGACTAGCGGGGGGAAGCCAAGAGACCCAGTACTTC. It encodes CASSPGLAGGSQETQYF. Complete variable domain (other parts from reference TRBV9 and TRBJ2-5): DSGVTQTPKHLITATGQRVTLRCSPRSGDLSVYWYQQSLDQGLQFLIQYYNGEERAKGNILERFSAQQFPDLHSELNLSSLELGDSALYFCASSPGLAGGSQETQYFGPGTRLLVL.

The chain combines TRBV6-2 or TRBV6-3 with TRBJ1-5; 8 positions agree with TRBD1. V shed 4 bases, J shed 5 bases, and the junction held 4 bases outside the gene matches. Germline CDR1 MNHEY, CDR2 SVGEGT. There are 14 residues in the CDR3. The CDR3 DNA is TGTGCCAGCAGTTTCCCAGGGGGCGATCAGCCCCAGCATTTT. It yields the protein CASSFPGGDQPQHF.

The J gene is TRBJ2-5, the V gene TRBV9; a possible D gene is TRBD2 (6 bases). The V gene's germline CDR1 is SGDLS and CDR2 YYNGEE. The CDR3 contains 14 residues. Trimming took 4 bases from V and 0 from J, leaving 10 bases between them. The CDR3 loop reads CASSLRDYQETQYF. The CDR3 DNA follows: TGTGCCAGCAGCCTCCGGGACTACCAAGAGACCCAGTACTTC.

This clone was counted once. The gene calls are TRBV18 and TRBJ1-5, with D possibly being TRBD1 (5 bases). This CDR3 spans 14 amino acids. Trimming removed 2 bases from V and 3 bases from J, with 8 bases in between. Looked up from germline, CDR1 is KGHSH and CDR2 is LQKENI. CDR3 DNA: TGTGCCAGCTCACCAGGGGCACACAATCAGCCCCAGCATTTT. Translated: CASSPGAHNQPQHF.

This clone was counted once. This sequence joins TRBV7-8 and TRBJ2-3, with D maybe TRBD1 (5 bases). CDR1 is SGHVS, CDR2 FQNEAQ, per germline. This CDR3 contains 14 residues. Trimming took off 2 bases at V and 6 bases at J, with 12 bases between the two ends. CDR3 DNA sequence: TGTGCCAGCAGCTTAAGACAGTTCGGGGATACGCAGTATTTT. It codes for CASSLRQFGDTQYF.

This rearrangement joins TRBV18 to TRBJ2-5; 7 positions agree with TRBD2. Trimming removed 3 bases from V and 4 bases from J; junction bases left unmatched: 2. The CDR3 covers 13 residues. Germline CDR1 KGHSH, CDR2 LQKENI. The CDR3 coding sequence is TGTGCCAGCTCACCCTTAGCGGGAGAGACCCAGTACTTC. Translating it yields CASSPLAGETQYF.

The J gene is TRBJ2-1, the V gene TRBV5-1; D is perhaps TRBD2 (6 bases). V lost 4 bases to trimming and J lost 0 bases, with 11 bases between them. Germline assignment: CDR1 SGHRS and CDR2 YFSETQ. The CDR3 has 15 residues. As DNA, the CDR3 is TGCGCCAGCAGCCCCCCTAGCGACTCCTACAATGAGCAGTTCTTC. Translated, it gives CASSPPSDSYNEQFF.

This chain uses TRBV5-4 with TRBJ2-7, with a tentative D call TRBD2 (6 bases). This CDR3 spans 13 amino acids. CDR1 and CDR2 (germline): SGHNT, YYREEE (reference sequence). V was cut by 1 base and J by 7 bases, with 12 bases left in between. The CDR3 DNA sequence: TGTGCCAGCAGCTTGATGGGAGGCGGGGAGCAGTACTTC. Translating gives CASSLMGGGEQYF.